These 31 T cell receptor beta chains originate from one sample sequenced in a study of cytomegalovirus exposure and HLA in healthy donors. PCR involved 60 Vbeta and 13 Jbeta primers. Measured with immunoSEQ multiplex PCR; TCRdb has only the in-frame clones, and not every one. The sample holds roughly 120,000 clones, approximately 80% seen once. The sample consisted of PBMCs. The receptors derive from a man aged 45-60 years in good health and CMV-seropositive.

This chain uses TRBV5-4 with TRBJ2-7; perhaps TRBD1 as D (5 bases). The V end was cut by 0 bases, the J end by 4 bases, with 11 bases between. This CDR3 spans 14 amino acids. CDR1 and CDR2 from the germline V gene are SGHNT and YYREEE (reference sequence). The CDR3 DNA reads TGTGCCAGCAGCTTGGAAGACAGTTTGTACGAGCAGTACTTC. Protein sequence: CASSLEDSLYEQYF.

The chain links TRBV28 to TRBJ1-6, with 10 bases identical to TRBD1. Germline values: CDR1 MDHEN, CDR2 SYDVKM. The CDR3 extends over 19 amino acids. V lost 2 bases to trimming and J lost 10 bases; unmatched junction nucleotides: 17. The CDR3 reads CASSLGTGVISTGWSPLHF. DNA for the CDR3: TGTGCCAGCAGTTTAGGGACAGGGGTAATCTCCACTGGGTGGTCACCCCTCCACTTT.

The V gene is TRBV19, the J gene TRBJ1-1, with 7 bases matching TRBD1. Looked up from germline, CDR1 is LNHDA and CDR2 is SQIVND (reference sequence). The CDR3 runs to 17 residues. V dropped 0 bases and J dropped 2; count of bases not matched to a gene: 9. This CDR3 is CASSIDPGTARNTEAFF. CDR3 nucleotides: TGTGCCAGTAGTATAGACCCCGGGACAGCGAGAAACACTGAAGCTTTCTTT.

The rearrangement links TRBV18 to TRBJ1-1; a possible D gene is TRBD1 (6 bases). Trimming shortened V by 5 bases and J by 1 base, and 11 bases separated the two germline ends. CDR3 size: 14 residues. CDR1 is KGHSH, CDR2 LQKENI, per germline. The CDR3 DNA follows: TGTGCCAGCTCATCGGGACACACGAACACTGAAGCTTTCTTT. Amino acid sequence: CASSSGHTNTEAFF.

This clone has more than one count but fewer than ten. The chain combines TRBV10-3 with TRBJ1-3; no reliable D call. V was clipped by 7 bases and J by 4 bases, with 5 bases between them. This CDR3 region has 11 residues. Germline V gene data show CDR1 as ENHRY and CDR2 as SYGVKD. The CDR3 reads CAITVGNTIYF. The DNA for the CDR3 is TGTGCCATCACCGTGGGAAACACCATATATTTT.

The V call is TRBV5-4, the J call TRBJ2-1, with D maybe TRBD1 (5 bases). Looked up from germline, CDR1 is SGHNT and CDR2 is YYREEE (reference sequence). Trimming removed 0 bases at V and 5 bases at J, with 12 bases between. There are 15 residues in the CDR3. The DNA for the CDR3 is TGTGCCAGCAGCTTGGCACAGGCTAGAAACAATGAGCAGTTCTTC. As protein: CASSLAQARNNEQFF.

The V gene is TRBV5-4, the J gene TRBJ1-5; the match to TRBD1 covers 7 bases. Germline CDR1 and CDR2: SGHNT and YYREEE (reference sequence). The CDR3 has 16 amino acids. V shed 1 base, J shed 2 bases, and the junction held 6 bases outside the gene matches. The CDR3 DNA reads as TGTGCCAGCAGCTTGACGAGGGGGCTGGGCAATCAGCCCCAGCATTTT. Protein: CASSLTRGLGNQPQHF.

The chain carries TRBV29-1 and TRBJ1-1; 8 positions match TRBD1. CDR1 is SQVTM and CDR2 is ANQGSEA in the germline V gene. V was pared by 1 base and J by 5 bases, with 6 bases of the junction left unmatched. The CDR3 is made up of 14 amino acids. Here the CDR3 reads CSVEVAGGRTEAFF. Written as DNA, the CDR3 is TGCAGCGTTGAAGTGGCAGGGGGCCGAACTGAAGCTTTCTTT.

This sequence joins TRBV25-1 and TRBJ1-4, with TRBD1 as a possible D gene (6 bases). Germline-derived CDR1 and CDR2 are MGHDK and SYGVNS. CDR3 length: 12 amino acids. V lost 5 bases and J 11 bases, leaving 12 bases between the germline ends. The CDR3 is CASSQQGLKLFF. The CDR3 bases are TGTGCCAGCAGTCAACAGGGCCTGAAACTGTTTTTT. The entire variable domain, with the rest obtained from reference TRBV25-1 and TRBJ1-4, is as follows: EADIYQTPRYLVIGTGKKITLECSQTMGHDKMYWYQQDPGMELHLIHYSYGVNSTEKGDLSSESTVSRIRTEHFPLTLESARPSHTSQYLCASSQQGLKLFFGSGTQLSVL.

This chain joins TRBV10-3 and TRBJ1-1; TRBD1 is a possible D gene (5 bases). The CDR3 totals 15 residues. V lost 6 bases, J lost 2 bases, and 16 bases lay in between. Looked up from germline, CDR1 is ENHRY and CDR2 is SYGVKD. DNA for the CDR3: TGTGCCATCAGGCATTCGACAGTCAGAAACACTGAAGCTTTCTTT. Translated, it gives CAIRHSTVRNTEAFF.

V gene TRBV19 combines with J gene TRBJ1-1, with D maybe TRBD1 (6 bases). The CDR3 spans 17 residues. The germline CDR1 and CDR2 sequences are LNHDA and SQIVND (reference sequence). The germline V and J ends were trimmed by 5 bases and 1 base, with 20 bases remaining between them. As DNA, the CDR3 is TGTGCCAGTAGTTCACCTCTTTACAGGGTAGCGAACACTGAAGCTTTCTTT. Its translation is CASSSPLYRVANTEAFF.

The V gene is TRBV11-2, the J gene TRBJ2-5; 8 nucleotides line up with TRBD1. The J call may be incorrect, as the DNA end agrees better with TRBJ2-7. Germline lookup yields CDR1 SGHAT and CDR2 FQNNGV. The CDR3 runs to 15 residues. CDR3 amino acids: CASRQRTGPRDEQYF. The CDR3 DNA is TGTGCCAGCAGGCAACGGACAGGGCCCAGGGACGAGCAGTACTTC.

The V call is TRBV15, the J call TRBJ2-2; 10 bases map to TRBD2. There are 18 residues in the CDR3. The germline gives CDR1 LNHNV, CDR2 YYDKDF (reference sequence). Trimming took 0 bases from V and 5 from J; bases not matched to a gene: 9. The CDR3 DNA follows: TGTGCCACCAGCAGAGATCTCCCAGCGGGGGGGCCAACCGGGGAGCTGTTTTTT. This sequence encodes CATSRDLPAGGPTGELFF.

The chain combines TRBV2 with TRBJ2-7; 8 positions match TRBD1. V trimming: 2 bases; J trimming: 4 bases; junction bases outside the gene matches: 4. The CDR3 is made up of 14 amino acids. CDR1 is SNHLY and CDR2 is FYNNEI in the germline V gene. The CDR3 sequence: CASSEQGAGYEQYF. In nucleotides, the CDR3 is TGTGCCAGCAGTGAACAGGGGGCCGGATACGAGCAGTACTTC.

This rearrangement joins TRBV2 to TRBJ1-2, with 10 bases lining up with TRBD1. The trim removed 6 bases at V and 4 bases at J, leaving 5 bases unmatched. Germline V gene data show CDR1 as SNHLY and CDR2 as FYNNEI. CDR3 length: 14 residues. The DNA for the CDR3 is TGTGCCAGCAGGGCGACAGGGGGCGGCTATGGCTACACCTTC. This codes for CASRATGGGYGYTF.

CDR3 in DNA: TGTGCCAGCTCACCAGCCGGGACAGGGGTTTCACCCCTCCACTTT. Protein product: CASSPAGTGVSPLHF. This chain joins TRBV18 and TRBJ1-6; TRBD1 agrees at 10 bases. Germline V gene data show CDR1 as KGHSH and CDR2 as LQKENI. CDR3 length: 15 amino acids. The V gene end was trimmed by 2 bases and the J gene end by 9 bases; junction bases not matched to a gene: 4.

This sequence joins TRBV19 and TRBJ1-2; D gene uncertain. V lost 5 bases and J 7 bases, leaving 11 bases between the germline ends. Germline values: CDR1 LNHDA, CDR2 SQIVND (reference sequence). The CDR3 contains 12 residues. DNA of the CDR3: TGTGCCAGTAGTGGAGGAATTGGTGGCTACACCTTC. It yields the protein CASSGGIGGYTF.

CDR3 in amino acids: CASSLEPQGADSPLHF. The DNA of the CDR3 is TGCGCCAGCAGCTTAGAGCCCCAGGGGGCCGATTCACCCCTCCACTTT. The chain combines TRBV5-1 with TRBJ1-6, with TRBD1 matching 8 bases. Looked up from germline, CDR1 is SGHRS and CDR2 is YFSETQ. The CDR3 totals 16 residues. V gave up 2 bases and J gave up 8 bases; unmatched junction bases: 9.

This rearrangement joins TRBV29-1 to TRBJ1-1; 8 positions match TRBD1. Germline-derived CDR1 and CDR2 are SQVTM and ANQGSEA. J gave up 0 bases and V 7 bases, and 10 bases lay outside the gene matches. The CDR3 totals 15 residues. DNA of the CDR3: TGCAGCGCGGAGGGTCCGACAGGGGTGAACACTGAAGCTTTCTTT. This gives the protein CSAEGPTGVNTEAFF.

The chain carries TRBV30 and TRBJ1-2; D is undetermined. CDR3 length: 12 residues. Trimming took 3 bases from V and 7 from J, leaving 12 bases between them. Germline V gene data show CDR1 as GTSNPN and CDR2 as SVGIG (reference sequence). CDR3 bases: TGTGCCTGGAGGGCCACCTCTAGTGGCTACACCTTC. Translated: CAWRATSSGYTF. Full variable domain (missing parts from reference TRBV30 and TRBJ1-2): SQTIHQWPATLVQPVGSPLSLECTVEGTSNPNLYWYRQAAGRGLQLLFYSVGIGQISSEVPQNLSASRPQDRQFILSSKKLLLSDSGFYLCAWRATSSGYTFGSGTRLTVV.

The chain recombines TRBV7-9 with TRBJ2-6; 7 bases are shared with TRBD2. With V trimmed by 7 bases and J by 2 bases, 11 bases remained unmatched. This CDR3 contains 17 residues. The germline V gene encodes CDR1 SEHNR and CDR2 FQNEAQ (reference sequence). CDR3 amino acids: CASILGRAQAGANVLTF. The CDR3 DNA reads TGTGCCAGCATATTGGGGAGGGCCCAAGCTGGGGCCAACGTCCTGACTTTC.

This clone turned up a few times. The DNA for the CDR3 is TGCAGCGGTGGTAGTGGGAGTGTGGAGACCCAGTACTTC. Translated: CSGGSGSVETQYF. The genes are TRBV29-1 and TRBJ2-5, with a possible D match to TRBD2 (5 bases). Trimming left V 7 bases short and J 5 bases short, with 17 bases between. Germline V gives CDR1 SQVTM, CDR2 ANQGSEA. The CDR3 is 13 amino acids.

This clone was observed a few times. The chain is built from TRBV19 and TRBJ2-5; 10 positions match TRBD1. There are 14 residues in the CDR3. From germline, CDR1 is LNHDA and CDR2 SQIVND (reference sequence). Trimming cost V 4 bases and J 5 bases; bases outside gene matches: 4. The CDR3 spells CASSSGTGVETQYF. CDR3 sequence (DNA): TGTGCCAGTAGTAGCGGGACAGGGGTGGAGACCCAGTACTTC.

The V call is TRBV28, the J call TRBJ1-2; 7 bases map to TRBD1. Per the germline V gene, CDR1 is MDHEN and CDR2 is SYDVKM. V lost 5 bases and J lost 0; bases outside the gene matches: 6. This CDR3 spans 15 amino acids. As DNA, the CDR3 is TGTGCCAGCAGTACAGGGACAGCAGCTAACTATGGCTACACCTTC. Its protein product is CASSTGTAANYGYTF.

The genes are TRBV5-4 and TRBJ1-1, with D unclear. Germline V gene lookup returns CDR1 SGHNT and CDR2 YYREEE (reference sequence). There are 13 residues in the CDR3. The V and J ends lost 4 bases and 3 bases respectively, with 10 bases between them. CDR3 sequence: CASSRDKYTEAFF. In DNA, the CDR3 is TGTGCCAGCAGCAGAGACAAGTACACTGAAGCTTTCTTT. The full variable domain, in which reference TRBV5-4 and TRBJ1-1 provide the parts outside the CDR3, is ETGVTQSPTHLIKTRGQQVTLRCSSQSGHNTVSWYQQALGQGPQFIFQYYREEENGRGNFPPRFSGLQFPNYSSELNVNALELDDSALYLCASSRDKYTEAFFGQGTRLTVV.

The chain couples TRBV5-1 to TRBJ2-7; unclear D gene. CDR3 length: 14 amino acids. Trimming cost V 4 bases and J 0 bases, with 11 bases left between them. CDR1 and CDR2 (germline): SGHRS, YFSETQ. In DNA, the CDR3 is TGCGCCAGCAGCACACGGGTCGCCTCCTACGAGCAGTACTTC. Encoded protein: CASSTRVASYEQYF.

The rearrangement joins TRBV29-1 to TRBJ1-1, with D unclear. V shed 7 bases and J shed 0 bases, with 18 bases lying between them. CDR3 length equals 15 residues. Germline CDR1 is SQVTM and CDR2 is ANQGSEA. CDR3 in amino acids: CSAIPMTSMNTEAFF. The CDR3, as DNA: TGCAGCGCCATACCCATGACAAGCATGAACACTGAAGCTTTCTTT.

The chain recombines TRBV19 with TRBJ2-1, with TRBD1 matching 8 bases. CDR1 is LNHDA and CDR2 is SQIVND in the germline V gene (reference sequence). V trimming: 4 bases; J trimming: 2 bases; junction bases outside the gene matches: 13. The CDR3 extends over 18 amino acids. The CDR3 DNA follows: TGTGCCAGTAGTACCTCTCCCGGACAGGGAAGACCCTACAATGAGCAGTTCTTC. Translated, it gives CASSTSPGQGRPYNEQFF. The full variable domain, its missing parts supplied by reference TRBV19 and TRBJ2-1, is DGGITQSPKYLFRKEGQNVTLSCEQNLNHDAMYWYRQDPGQGLRLIYYSQIVNDFQKGDIAEGYSVSREKKESFPLTVTSAQKNPTAFYLCASSTSPGQGRPYNEQFFGPGTRLTVL.

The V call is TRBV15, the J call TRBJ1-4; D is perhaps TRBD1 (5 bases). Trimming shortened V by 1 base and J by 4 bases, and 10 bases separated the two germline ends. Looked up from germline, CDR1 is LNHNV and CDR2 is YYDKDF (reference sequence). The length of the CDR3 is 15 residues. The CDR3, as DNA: TGTGCCACCAGCAGAGTGCGGGGGATTAATGAAAAACTGTTTTTT. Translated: CATSRVRGINEKLFF.

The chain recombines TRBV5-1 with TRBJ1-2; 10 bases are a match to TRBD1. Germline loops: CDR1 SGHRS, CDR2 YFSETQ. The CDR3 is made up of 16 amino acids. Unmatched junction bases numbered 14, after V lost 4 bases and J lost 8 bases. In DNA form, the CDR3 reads TGCGCCAGCAGCCCCGGGACAGGGGACGATTCGGGCGGCTACACCTTC. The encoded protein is CASSPGTGDDSGGYTF.

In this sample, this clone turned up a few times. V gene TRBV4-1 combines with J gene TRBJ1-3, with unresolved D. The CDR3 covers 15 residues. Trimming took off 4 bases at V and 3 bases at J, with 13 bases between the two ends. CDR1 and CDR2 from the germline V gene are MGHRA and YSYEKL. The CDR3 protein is CASSRVEGIGNTIYF. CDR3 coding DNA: TGCGCCAGCAGCCGAGTGGAGGGCATTGGAAACACCATATATTTT.